These T cell receptor beta chains were read from a single sample in a study of T cells after yellow fever vaccination. TCRdb redid the calling of the 5' RACE reads with MiXCR, one entry per CDR3 protein. The table records around 100,000 distinct CDR3 sequences, approximately 5.5% of them present only once. Sequenced material: CD8+ T cells sorted from PBMCs, taken 10 days after the yellow fever booster vaccination. Receptors were obtained from a man between 18 and 35 years old who received the YFV17D yellow fever vaccine. Each CDR3 is given with its conserved first and last residue. Each record gives: V gene, J gene, clone size, CDR3 protein. A row's size may be missing; if present it is once, few, many or a size class.

TRBV12-3/TRBV12-4	TRBJ1-2	-	CASSLLGTADNYGYTF
TRBV9	TRBJ2-3	few	CASSGTSGGLLTDTQYF
TRBV11-1	TRBJ2-7	few	CASSRGTTTYEQYF
TRBV4-2	TRBJ1-6	many	CASSAEGAGSPLHF
TRBV15	TRBJ2-1	-	CATSRAGQGRDEQFF
TRBV4-3	TRBJ2-3	-	CASSQQSLTDTQYF
TRBV14	TRBJ1-2	-	CASSQEGLGGYTF
TRBV4-3	TRBJ1-2	few	CASSQDPLRGGYGYTF
TRBV4-2	TRBJ2-5	many	CASSQYGKETQYF
TRBV4-2	TRBJ2-1	many	CASSQLRGDYNEQFF
TRBV6-2/TRBV6-3	TRBJ1-2	-	CASSYSSTPPTGGYTF
TRBV6-6	TRBJ1-2	few	CASSYLGRGNYGYTF
TRBV4-2	TRBJ2-3	few	CATHGPTDTQYF
TRBV12-3/TRBV12-4	TRBJ2-5	few	CASSRTGLLGTQYF
TRBV7-3	TRBJ2-2	-	CASSLSPGTGELFF
TRBV7-6	TRBJ2-2	few	CASSHLGTTGELFF
TRBV2	TRBJ2-3	few	CASSEGESDHTDTQYF
TRBV11-2	TRBJ2-1	few	CASSFGTSGGTYNEQFF
TRBV15	TRBJ2-3	many	CATSRARTSGGNTLDTQYF
TRBV29-1	TRBJ2-2	many	CSVATANTGELFF
TRBV20-1	TRBJ2-7	many	CSARTGGGYEQYF
TRBV12-3/TRBV12-4	TRBJ2-6	many	CASSLEDRVGANVLTF
TRBV29-1	TRBJ1-2	-	CSATPGQDSYGYTF
TRBV20-1	TRBJ1-1	-	CSARDRTGTLNTEAFF
TRBV5-1	TRBJ2-2	-	CASSCKGTSDTGELFF
TRBV19	TRBJ1-5	few	CASRDDRGWGNQPQHF
TRBV3-1	TRBJ1-1	few	CASSPGWQGLTEAFF
TRBV12-3/TRBV12-4	TRBJ2-5	many	CASSFPNLATLQETQYF
TRBV7-3	TRBJ1-6	-	CASSLTTGSSPLHF
TRBV3-1	TRBJ2-4	-	CASSQGWVEGLYF
TRBV5-1	TRBJ1-5	many	CASSPSGAGNQPQHF
TRBV11-2	TRBJ2-5	-	CASSLIGGGRETQYF
TRBV5-1	TRBJ2-7	many	CASSSGEYYEQYF
TRBV6-1	TRBJ2-7	-	CASSEVKGSGEQYF
TRBV6-1	TRBJ2-1	-	CASSEGTGYYNEQFF
TRBV19	TRBJ1-1	few	CASSMGQGAATEAFF
TRBV12-3/TRBV12-4	TRBJ1-5	few	CASTKGYQPQHF
TRBV4-3	TRBJ2-5	many	CASSQAEGGWVETQYF
TRBV4-2	TRBJ2-1	many	CASSQGANEQFF
TRBV20-1	TRBJ2-1	medium-sized	CSARIGPHDNEQFF
TRBV20-1	TRBJ2-1	few	CSARDFEQGANEQFF
TRBV7-3	TRBJ2-3	-	CASSLRTRDTHTDTQYF
TRBV6-5	TRBJ2-3	-	CASSKQPGQGSDTQYF
TRBV9	TRBJ1-1	-	CASSAHDSYNTEAFF
TRBV7-6	TRBJ2-2	-	CASSLGGTANTGELFF
TRBV4-1	TRBJ2-7	few	CASSQLAQSYEQYF
TRBV12-3/TRBV12-4	TRBJ2-7	many	CASSTGTGFYEQYF
TRBV9	TRBJ2-3	-	CASSVVSEGGTDTQYF
TRBV12-3/TRBV12-4	TRBJ2-2	many	CASSLAAPTGELFF
TRBV6-6	TRBJ2-3	few	CASMMGWGGRTDTQYF
TRBV5-1	TRBJ1-2	-	CASSLAGGQGAAVYGYTF
TRBV29-1	TRBJ1-4	few	CSAEENPNEKLFF
TRBV7-9	TRBJ2-5	many	CASSFVGYPQETQYF
TRBV20-1	TRBJ1-3	-	CSATPDSHSGNTIYF
TRBV12-3/TRBV12-4	TRBJ2-6	many	CASSPSTGSGANVLTF
TRBV9	TRBJ2-7	-	CASSGGDFESTYEQYF
TRBV6-5	TRBJ2-7	few	CASSYSDAGPYEQYF